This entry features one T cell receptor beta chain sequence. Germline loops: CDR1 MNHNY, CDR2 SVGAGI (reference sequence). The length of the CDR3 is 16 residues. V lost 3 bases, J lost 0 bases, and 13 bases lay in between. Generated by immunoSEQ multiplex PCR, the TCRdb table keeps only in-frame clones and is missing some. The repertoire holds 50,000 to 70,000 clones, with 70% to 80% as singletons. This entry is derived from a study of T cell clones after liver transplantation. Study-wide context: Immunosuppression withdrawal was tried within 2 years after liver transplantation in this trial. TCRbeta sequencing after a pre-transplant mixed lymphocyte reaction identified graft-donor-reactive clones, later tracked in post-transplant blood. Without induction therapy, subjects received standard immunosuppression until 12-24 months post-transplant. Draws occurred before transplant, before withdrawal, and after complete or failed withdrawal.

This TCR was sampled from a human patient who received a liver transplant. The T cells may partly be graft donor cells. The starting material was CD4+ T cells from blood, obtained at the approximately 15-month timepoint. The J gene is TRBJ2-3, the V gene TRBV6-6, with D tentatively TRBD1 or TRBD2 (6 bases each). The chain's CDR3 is CASSYSGGSSTDTQYF. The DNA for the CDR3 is TGTGCCAGCAGTTATTCCGGGGGCTCTAGCACAGATACGCAGTATTTT.